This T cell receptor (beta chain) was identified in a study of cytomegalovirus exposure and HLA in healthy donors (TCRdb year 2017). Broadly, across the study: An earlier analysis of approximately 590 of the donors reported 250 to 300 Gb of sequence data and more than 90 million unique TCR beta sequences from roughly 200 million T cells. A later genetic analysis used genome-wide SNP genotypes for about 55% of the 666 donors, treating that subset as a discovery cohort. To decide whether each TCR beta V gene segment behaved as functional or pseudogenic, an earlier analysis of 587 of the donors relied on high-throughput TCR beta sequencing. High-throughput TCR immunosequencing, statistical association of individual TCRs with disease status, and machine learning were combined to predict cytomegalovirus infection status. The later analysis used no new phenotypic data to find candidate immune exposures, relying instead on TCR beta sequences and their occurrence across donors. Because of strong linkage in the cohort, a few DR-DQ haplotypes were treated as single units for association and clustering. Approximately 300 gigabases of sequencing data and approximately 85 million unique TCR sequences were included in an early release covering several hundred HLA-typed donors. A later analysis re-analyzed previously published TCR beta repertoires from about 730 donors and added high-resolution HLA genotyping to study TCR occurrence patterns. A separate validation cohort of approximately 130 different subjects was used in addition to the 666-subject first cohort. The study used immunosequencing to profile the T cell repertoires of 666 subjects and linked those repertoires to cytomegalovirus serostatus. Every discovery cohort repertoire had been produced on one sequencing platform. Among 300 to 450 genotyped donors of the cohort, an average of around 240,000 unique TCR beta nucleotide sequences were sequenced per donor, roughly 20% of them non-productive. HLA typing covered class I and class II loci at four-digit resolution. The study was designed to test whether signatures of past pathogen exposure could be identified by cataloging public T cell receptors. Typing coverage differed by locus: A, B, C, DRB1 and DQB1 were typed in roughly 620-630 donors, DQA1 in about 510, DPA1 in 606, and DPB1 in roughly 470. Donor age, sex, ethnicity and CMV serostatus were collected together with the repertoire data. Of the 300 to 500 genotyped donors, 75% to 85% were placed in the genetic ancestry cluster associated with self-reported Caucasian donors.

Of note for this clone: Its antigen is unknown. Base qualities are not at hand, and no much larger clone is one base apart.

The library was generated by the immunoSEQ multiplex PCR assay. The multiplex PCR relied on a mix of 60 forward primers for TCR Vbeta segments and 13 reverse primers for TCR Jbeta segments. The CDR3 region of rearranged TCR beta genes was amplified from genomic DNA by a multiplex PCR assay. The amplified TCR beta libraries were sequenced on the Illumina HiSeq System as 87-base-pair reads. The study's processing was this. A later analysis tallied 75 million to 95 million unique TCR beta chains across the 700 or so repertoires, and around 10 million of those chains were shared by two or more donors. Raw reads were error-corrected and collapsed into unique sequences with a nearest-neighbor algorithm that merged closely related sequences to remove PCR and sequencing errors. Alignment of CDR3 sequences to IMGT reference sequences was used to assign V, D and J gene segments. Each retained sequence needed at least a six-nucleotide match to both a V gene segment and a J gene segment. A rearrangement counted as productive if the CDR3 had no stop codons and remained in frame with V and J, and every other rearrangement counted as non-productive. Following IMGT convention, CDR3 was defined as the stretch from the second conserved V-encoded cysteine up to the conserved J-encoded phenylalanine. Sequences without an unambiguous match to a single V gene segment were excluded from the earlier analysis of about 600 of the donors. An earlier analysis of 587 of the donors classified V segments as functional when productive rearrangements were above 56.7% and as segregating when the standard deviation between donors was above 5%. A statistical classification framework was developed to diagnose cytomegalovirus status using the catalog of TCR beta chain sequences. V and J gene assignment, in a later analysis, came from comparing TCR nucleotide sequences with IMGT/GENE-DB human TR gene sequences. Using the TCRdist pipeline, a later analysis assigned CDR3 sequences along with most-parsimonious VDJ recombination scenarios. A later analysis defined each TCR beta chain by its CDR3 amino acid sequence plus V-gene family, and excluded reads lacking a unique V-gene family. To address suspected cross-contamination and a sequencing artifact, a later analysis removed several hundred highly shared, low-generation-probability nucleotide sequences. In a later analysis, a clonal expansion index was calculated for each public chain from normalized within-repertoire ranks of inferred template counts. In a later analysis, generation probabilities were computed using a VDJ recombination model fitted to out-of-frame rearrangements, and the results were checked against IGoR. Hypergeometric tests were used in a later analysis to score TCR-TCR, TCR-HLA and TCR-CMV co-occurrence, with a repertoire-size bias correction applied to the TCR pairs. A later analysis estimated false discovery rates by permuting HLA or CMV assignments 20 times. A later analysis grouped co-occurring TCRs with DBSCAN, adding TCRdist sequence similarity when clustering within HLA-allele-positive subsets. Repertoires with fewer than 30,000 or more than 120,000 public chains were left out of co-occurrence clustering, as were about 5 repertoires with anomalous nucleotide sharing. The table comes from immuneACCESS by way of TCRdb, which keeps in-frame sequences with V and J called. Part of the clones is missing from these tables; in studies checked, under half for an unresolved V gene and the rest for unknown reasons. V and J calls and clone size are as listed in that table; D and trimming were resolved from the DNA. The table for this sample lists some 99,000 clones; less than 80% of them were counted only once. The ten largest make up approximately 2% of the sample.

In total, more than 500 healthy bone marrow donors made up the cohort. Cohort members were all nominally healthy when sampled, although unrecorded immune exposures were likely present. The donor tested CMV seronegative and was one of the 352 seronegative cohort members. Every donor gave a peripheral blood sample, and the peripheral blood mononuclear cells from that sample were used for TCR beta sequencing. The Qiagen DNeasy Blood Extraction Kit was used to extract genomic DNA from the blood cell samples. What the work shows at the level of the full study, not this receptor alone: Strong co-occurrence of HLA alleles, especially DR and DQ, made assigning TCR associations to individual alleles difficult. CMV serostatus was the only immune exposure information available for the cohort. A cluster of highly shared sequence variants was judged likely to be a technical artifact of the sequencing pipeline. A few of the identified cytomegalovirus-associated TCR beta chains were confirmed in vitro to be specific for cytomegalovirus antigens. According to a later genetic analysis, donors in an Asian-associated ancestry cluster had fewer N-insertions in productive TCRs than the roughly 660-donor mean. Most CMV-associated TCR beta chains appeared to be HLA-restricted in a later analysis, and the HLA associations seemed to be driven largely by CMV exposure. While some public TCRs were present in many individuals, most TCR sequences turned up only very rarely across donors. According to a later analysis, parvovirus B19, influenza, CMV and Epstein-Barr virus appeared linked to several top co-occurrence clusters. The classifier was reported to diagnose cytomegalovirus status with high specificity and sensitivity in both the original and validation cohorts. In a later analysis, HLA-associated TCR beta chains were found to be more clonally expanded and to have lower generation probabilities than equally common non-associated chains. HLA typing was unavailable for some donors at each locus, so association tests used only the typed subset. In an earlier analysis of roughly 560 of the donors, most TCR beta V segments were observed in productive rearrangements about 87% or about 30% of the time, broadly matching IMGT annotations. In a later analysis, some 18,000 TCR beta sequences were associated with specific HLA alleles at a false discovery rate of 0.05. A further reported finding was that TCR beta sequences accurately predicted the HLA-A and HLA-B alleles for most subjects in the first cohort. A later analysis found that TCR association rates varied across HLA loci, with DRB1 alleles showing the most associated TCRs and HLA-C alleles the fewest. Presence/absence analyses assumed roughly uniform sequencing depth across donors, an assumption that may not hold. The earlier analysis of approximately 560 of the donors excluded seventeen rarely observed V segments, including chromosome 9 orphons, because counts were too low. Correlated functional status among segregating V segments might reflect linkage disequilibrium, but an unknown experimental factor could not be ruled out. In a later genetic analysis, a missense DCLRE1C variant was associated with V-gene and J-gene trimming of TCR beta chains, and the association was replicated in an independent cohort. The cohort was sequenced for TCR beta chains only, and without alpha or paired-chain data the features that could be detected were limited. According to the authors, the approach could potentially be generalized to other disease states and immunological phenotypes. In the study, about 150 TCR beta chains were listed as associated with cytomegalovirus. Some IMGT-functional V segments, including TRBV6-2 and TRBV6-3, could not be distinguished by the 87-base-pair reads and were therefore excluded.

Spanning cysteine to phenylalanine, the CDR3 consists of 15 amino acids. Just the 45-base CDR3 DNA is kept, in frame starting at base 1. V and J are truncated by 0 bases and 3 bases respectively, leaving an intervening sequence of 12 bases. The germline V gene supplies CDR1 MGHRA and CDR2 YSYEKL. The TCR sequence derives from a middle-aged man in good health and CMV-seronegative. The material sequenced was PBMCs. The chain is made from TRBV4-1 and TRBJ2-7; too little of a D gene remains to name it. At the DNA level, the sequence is TGCGCCAGCAGCCAAGATGGAGCTCGGGTCTACGAGCAGTACTTC. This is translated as CASSQDGARVYEQYF.